This TCR beta chain was captured by sequencing in a study of CD8 T cells in Susac syndrome (dated by TCRdb to between 2018 and 2021). In terms of the full investigation: Repertoire sequencing was used to test whether CD8+ T cell activation and differentiation in Susac syndrome was antigen driven. Beyond this particular receptor, the publication reports: The study acknowledged that relatively few individuals were included in the TCR sequencing and HLA analysis.

Inclusive of the bounding cysteine and phenylalanine, the CDR3 is 12 residues long. CDR3 DNA is the only sequence kept; it has 36 bases, read in frame from the first base. V loses 5 bases of germline sequence and J loses 2 bases, and the interval between the two ends is 10 bases. In the germline V gene (reference sequence), CDR1 corresponds to DFQATT and CDR2 to SNEGSKA. A word on this clonotype: The target of this receptor is not known. No clone much larger than this one lies a single base away; base qualities are absent.

RNA was extracted using the RNeasy kit, and roughly 0.5 to 1 ug of the RNA was reverse transcribed with random hexamers. The immunoSEQ multiplex PCR assay, covering 54 Vbeta and 13 Jbeta segments, was used to amplify TCR beta CDR3 regions. To correct PCR amplification bias, a synthetic template baseline was used for both primer optimization and computational correction. Per the source publication's procedure: Reads were annotated to V, D and J genes per IMGT and analyzed with immunoSEQ Analyzer, keeping only productive sequences. To calculate clonality, Shannon entropy was normalized by log2 of the number of productive unique sequences and then subtracted from one. For each patient and control, public and private clones were evaluated among the 100 most prevalent clones. Clones were defined as Susac-specific when absent from the healthy and MS cohorts, from 1052 published viral clones and from other ImmuneACCESS disease sequences. Using fastp trimming at Q25 and MiXCR clonotype assembly, TCRdb reanalyzed the public sequencing data and kept in-frame beta chains. Entries are consolidated by CDR3 protein sequence, retaining the most common genes and DNA. These V and J calls originate from TCRdb's pipeline instead of the authors' own analysis. Recorded for this sample are some 180,000 distinct CDR3 sequences; about 95% of them occurred a single time. The biggest ten clones account for about 0.1% of the sample.

High-throughput TCR beta sequencing profiled peripheral blood CD8+ and CD4+ T cells from healthy donors, Susac syndrome patients and multiple sclerosis patients. Healthy donors were included as age- and sex-matched controls. Bulk CD8+ and CD4+ T cells were purified magnetically by negative isolation, whereas CD8+ TEMRA cells were enriched by FACS. Blood was collected in EDTA tubes and processed within 24 hours, with PBMCs isolated through density gradient centrifugation. PBMCs destined for TCR sequencing were cryopreserved in liquid nitrogen and later thawed in a 37 °C water bath. A purity of at least 90% was achieved for sorted or isolated CD4+, CD8+ and CD8+ TEMRA cells.

The TCR sequence derives from a human donor in good health. The chain was built from TRBV20-1 and TRBJ2-7, with a tentative D gene TRBD1 over 6 matching bases. Sequencing was carried out using CD4+ T cells from PBMCs. The sequence in DNA is TGCAGTGCTCGGGACACCCCCTACGAGCAGTACTTC. The translation is CSARDTPYEQYF.